The clone carrying this T cell receptor beta chain came up many times. Antigen specificity is unknown. The identical CDR3 is also encoded by other nucleotide sequences in the sample. After removal of 6 bases from V and 5 bases from J, the junction contained 6 bases not matched to a gene. The CDR3 covers 14 residues. Germline V gene data show CDR1 as SNHLY and CDR2 as FYNNEI. This sample is drawn from a study of metastatic and nonmetastatic thyroid tumors. Study details: Samples came from malignant and benign thyroid patients, and repertoires were compared across blood and tumor or nodule tissue.

General study results and limits: As reported, TCR beta diversity in blood and tumor was significantly higher in malignant thyroid tumors than in benign nodules.

Via MiXCR, TCRdb re-called the PCR reads. This sample has under 7,500 clones, with roughly 3% found just once. No patient had received any treatment before thyroid surgery. This sequence joins TRBV2 and TRBJ1-1; 10 positions agree with TRBD1. The source of this sequence is a female donor with papillary thyroid cancer or a benign thyroid nodule (not recorded which). Some clones in this sample may be carry-over from other donors' samples. The specimen was tumor tissue. This CDR3 reads CASRTGTGVTEAFF. CDR3 DNA: TGTGCCAGCAGGACCGGGACAGGGGTAACTGAAGCTTTCTTT.